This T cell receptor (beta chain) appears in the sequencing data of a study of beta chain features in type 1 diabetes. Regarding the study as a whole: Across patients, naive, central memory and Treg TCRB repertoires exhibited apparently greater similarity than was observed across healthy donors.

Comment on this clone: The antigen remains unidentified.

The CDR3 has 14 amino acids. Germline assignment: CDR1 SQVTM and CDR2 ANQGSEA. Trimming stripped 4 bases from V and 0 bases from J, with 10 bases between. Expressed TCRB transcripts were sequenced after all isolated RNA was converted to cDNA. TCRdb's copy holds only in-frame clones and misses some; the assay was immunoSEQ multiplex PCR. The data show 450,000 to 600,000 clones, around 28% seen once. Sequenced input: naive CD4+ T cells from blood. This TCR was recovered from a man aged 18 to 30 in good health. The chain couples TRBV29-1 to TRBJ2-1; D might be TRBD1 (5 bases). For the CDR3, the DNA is TGCAGCGTTGGACAGCTACGCTCCTACAATGAGCAGTTCTTC. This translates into CSVGQLRSYNEQFF.